The present T cell receptor beta chain was sequenced within a study of shared clonotypes between healthy human individuals. Assay: immunoSEQ multiplex PCR; the TCRdb copy retains only in-frame clones and omits some. The sample lists about 460,000 clones, over 60% occurring once. Donation came from healthy HIV-negative adults that had no recent acute infections or vaccinations. The CDR3 totals 14 residues. CDR1 is SGHTA and CDR2 is FQGTGA in the germline V gene. Deletions cut 1 base from V and 3 bases from J, with 8 bases between. Sequencing used PBMCs. This chain joins TRBV7-3 and TRBJ2-3, with D possibly being TRBD1 or TRBD2 (6 bases each). This receptor was taken from a woman between 35 and 50 years old in good health. Some clones in this sample may be carry-over from other donors' samples. The CDR3 loop reads CASSLIGGTDTQYF. The DNA for the CDR3 is TGTGCCAGCAGCTTAATAGGGGGGACAGATACGCAGTATTTT.